Below are 10 T cell receptor beta chains sequenced from a single sample in a study of blood T cell repertoires in COVID-19. The assay was immunoSEQ multiplex PCR, and TCRdb's table has in-frame clones only and misses some. The sample carries 200,000 to 300,000 clones, around 87% recorded once. Sequencing input: PBMCs or T cells enriched from blood (not recorded which). The receptors shown here come from a middle-aged woman with acute COVID-19.

The CDR3 loop is CASSETQGNGYTF. CDR3 DNA: TGTGCCAGCAGTGAGACACAGGGAAATGGCTACACCTTC. This chain connects TRBV2 to TRBJ1-2, with D perhaps TRBD1 (6 bases). The germline V gene has CDR1 SNHLY and CDR2 FYNNEI. V lost 3 bases to trimming and J lost 6 bases, with 11 bases between them. This CDR3 has 13 residues.

This sequence joins TRBV7-9 and TRBJ2-2; TRBD2 might be the D (5 bases). Trimming stripped 11 bases from V and 3 bases from J, with 7 bases between. The CDR3 is 11 amino acids. CDR1 and CDR2 (germline): SEHNR, FQNEAQ (reference sequence). As DNA, the CDR3 is TGTGCCGGGAGTTACACCGGGGAGCTGTTTTTT. Its translation is CAGSYTGELFF. Filled out from reference TRBV7-9 and TRBJ2-2, the complete variable domain reads DTGVSQNPRHKITKRGQNVTFRCDPISEHNRLYWYRQTLGQGPEFLTYFQNEAQLEKSRLLSDRFSAERPKGSFSTLEIQRTEQGDSAMYLCAGSYTGELFFGEGSRLTVL.

The CDR3 sequence is CASSLRSDEQFF. The CDR3 nucleotides read TGTGCCAGCAGCTTACGGTCTGATGAGCAGTTCTTC. The genes are TRBV11-3 and TRBJ2-1; no firm D call. V lost 2 bases to trimming and J lost 8 bases, with 7 bases between them. The CDR3 runs 12 residues. CDR1 is SGHNT, CDR2 YENEEA, per germline.

The rearrangement joins TRBV27 to TRBJ1-1; D remains unclear. The CDR3 is 13 residues long. Trimming shortened V by 3 bases and J by 4 bases, and 9 bases separated the two germline ends. The V gene's germline CDR1 is MNHEY and CDR2 SMNVEV (reference sequence). CDR3 in amino acids: CASSLMRVTEAFF. The DNA of the CDR3 is TGTGCCAGCAGTTTGATGAGGGTCACTGAAGCTTTCTTT.

CDR3 in DNA: TGTGCCAGCAGCTTGGATAGTAAAGACTACGAGCAGTACTTC. The encoded protein is CASSLDSKDYEQYF. The chain couples TRBV5-4 to TRBJ2-7; D unresolved. Germline CDR1 SGHNT, CDR2 YYREEE (reference sequence). The V end was cut by 0 bases, the J end by 3 bases, with 10 bases between. This CDR3 contains 14 residues.

The CDR3 nucleotides read TGTGCCAGCAGCTTAGAAGGGACTAGCGGGAGAAAAGATACGCAGTATTTT. It codes for CASSLEGTSGRKDTQYF. The chain uses TRBV7-9 and TRBJ2-3, with 14 bases lining up with TRBD2. This CDR3 spans 17 amino acids. Germline V gives CDR1 SEHNR, CDR2 FQNEAQ (reference sequence). V was pared by 1 base and J by 5 bases, with 5 bases of the junction left unmatched.

The chain recombines TRBV3-1 (or the pseudogene TRBV3-2) with TRBJ2-5; perhaps TRBD2 as D (6 bases). The CDR3 has 16 amino acids. CDR1 and CDR2 (germline): LGHDT, YNNKEL (reference sequence). The ends were cut back, 1 base at V and 8 bases at J, with 20 bases in the middle. CDR3 sequence reads: CASSQALGTGTGTQYF. For the CDR3, the DNA is TGTGCCAGCAGCCAAGCCCTCGGGACTGGCACAGGAACCCAGTACTTC.

This clone was detected once. The chain employs TRBV14 and TRBJ2-3; tentatively, D is TRBD1 (6 bases). CDR3 size: 15 residues. Trimming removed 5 bases at V and 4 bases at J, with 16 bases between. CDR1 and CDR2 (germline): SGHDN, FVKESK. CDR3 DNA: TGTGCCAGCAGCGGACCAGGGGCCGGTGCAGATACGCAGTATTTT. Its translation is CASSGPGAGADTQYF.

This clone has more than one count but fewer than ten. The chain recombines TRBV10-1 with TRBJ2-3; TRBD2 matches at 8 bases. The CDR3 is 14 amino acids. Per the germline V gene, CDR1 is WNHNN and CDR2 is SYGVQD (reference sequence). Trimming removed 6 bases from V and 2 bases from J; junction bases left unmatched: 4. The CDR3 spells CASSPAGDTDTQYF. CDR3 sequence (DNA): TGCGCCAGCAGCCCAGCGGGGGACACAGATACGCAGTATTTT.

This chain connects TRBV7-3 to TRBJ2-2; D may be TRBD1 (6 bases). Germline V gene data show CDR1 as SGHTA and CDR2 as FQGTGA. With 6 bases removed from V and 2 bases from J, the gap between germline ends came to 13 bases. CDR3 length: 15 residues. The CDR3 sequence: CASSPTDSNTGELFF. In DNA form, the CDR3 reads TGTGCCAGCAGTCCTACGGACAGTAACACCGGGGAGCTGTTTTTT.